These T cell receptor beta chains were read from a single sample in a study of molecular identifiers for immune sequencing clone quantification. TCRdb re-derived calls from the PCR reads in MiXCR, one entry per CDR3 protein. This table holds around 100,000 distinct CDR3 sequences, 35% found once. The sequencing input was naive CD8+ T cells from blood, with Jurkat cell RNA spiked in. The receptors originated from a human donor in good health. Some libraries in this study had Jurkat cell RNA spiked in. Each CDR3 is given with its conserved first and last residue. D genes are given only for firm matches. Clone sizes are given selectively: once, few, many, or a class where the clone is expanded.

v_gene: TRBV7-8; j_gene: TRBJ2-7; abundance: many; d_gene: NA; CDR3aa: CASSSPRNEQYF; CDR3nt: TGTGCCAGCAGCTCTCCCCGGAACGAGCAGTACTTC
v_gene: TRBV28; j_gene: TRBJ1-5; abundance: many; d_gene: NA; CDR3aa: CASSWPPINQPQHF; CDR3nt: TGTGCCAGCAGTTGGCCCCCAATAAATCAGCCCCAGCATTTT
v_gene: TRBV9; j_gene: TRBJ1-2; abundance: NA; d_gene: TRBD1; CDR3aa: CASSVAGQGTNYSYTF; CDR3nt: TGTGCCAGCAGCGTAGCAGGACAGGGGACTAACTATAGCTACACCTTC
v_gene: TRBV28; j_gene: TRBJ1-1; abundance: NA; d_gene: NA; CDR3aa: CASSRWTEAFF; CDR3nt: TGTGCAAGCAGTAGATGGACTGAAGCTTTCTTT
v_gene: TRBV4-2; j_gene: TRBJ1-1; abundance: NA; d_gene: TRBD1; CDR3aa: CASSQEYRGSTEAFF; CDR3nt: TGTGCCAGCAGCCAAGAATACAGGGGATCGACTGAAGCTTTCTTT
v_gene: TRBV12-3/TRBV12-4; j_gene: TRBJ2-7; abundance: few; d_gene: TRBD1; CDR3aa: CASSPGQIHYEQYF; CDR3nt: TGTGCCAGCAGTCCGGGACAGATTCACTACGAGCAGTACTTC
v_gene: TRBV13; j_gene: TRBJ2-2; abundance: few; d_gene: TRBD1; CDR3aa: CASSSDGTGGTGELFF; CDR3nt: TGTGCCAGCAGTTCGGATGGGACAGGGGGAACCGGGGAGCTGTTTTTT
v_gene: TRBV14; j_gene: TRBJ2-3; abundance: NA; d_gene: NA; CDR3aa: CASSHTLNTDTQYF; CDR3nt: TGTGCCAGCAGCCATACCCTCAACACAGATACGCAGTATTTT
v_gene: TRBV29-1; j_gene: TRBJ2-7; abundance: many; d_gene: TRBD1; CDR3aa: CSAGNRGSYEQYF; CDR3nt: TGCAGCGCGGGAAACAGGGGATCCTACGAGCAGTACTTC
v_gene: TRBV5-1; j_gene: TRBJ1-1; abundance: NA; d_gene: NA; CDR3aa: CASSLGASPADSEAFF; CDR3nt: TGCGCCAGCAGCTTGGGAGCGAGCCCGGCGGACTCTGAAGCTTTCTTT
v_gene: TRBV3-1; j_gene: TRBJ2-3; abundance: NA; d_gene: NA; CDR3aa: CASSAIVGRASTDTQYF; CDR3nt: TGTGCCAGCAGCGCAATTGTAGGTAGGGCTAGCACAGATACGCAGTATTTT
v_gene: TRBV28; j_gene: TRBJ1-3; abundance: few; d_gene: NA; CDR3aa: CASSPTGISGNTIYF; CDR3nt: TGTGCCAGCAGCCCGACGGGGATCTCTGGAAACACCATATATTTT
v_gene: TRBV27; j_gene: TRBJ1-1; abundance: many; d_gene: NA; CDR3aa: CASSPGSTEAFF; CDR3nt: TGTGCCAGCTCCCCAGGGTCCACTGAAGCTTTCTTT
v_gene: TRBV28; j_gene: TRBJ2-3; abundance: many; d_gene: TRBD2; CDR3aa: CASSFYSGINEHTQYF; CDR3nt: TGTGCCAGCAGTTTTTATAGCGGGATCAATGAACATACGCAGTATTTT
v_gene: TRBV5-4; j_gene: TRBJ2-5; abundance: few; d_gene: NA; CDR3aa: CASSLLGETQYF; CDR3nt: TGTGCCAGCAGCTTACTTGGAGAGACCCAGTACTTC
v_gene: TRBV29-1; j_gene: TRBJ2-1; abundance: few; d_gene: NA; CDR3aa: CSVEDPGDTSYDEQFF; CDR3nt: TGCAGCGTTGAAGATCCAGGGGACACCTCCTACGATGAGCAGTTCTTC
v_gene: TRBV27; j_gene: TRBJ2-2; abundance: NA; d_gene: NA; CDR3aa: CASNQGNAGELFF; CDR3nt: TGTGCCAGCAATCAGGGAAATGCCGGGGAGCTGTTTTTT
v_gene: TRBV28; j_gene: TRBJ2-7; abundance: NA; d_gene: NA; CDR3aa: CASSFYSVAEQYF; CDR3nt: TGTGCCAGCAGTTTTTACAGTGTGGCCGAGCAGTACTTC
v_gene: TRBV24-1; j_gene: TRBJ2-7; abundance: few; d_gene: NA; CDR3aa: CATSASGSYEQYF; CDR3nt: TGTGCCACCAGTGCCAGCGGGTCCTACGAGCAGTACTTC
v_gene: TRBV11-2; j_gene: TRBJ2-3; abundance: NA; d_gene: TRBD2; CDR3aa: CASSLEMAGASTDTQYF; CDR3nt: TGTGCCAGCAGCTTGGAGATGGCGGGAGCTAGCACAGATACGCAGTATTTT
v_gene: TRBV5-6; j_gene: TRBJ1-4; abundance: few; d_gene: NA; CDR3aa: CASSPQGVDEKLFF; CDR3nt: TGTGCCAGCAGCCCACAGGGAGTGGATGAAAAACTGTTTTTT
v_gene: TRBV7-9; j_gene: TRBJ1-1; abundance: NA; d_gene: NA; CDR3aa: CASSDSTHTEAFF; CDR3nt: TGTGCCAGCAGCGACAGTACGCACACTGAAGCTTTCTTT
v_gene: TRBV28; j_gene: TRBJ2-5; abundance: few; d_gene: TRBD1; CDR3aa: CASSWDRGSSRETQYF; CDR3nt: TGTGCCAGCAGTTGGGACAGGGGTTCATCCCGAGAGACCCAGTACTTC
v_gene: TRBV7-9; j_gene: TRBJ2-7; abundance: few; d_gene: TRBD2; CDR3aa: CASSSGLAGDYEQYF; CDR3nt: TGTGCCAGCAGCTCGGGACTAGCGGGGGACTACGAGCAGTACTTC
v_gene: TRBV5-5; j_gene: TRBJ2-7; abundance: many; d_gene: NA; CDR3aa: CASSLDSLSGYEQYF; CDR3nt: TGTGCCAGCAGCTTGGATAGTCTGTCAGGCTACGAGCAGTACTTC
v_gene: TRBV4-2; j_gene: TRBJ1-1; abundance: NA; d_gene: NA; CDR3aa: CASSQDYGGVGVEAFF; CDR3nt: TGTGCCAGCAGCCAAGATTATGGCGGGGTAGGGGTTGAAGCTTTCTTT
v_gene: TRBV11-2; j_gene: TRBJ2-1; abundance: NA; d_gene: TRBD2; CDR3aa: CASNVEREAPNEQFF; CDR3nt: TGTGCCAGCAACGTTGAGCGGGAGGCCCCCAATGAGCAGTTCTTC
v_gene: TRBV12-3/TRBV12-4; j_gene: TRBJ2-3; abundance: NA; d_gene: NA; CDR3aa: CASLGQGGDTQYF; CDR3nt: TGTGCCAGCCTAGGCCAAGGTGGAGATACGCAGTATTTT
v_gene: TRBV7-6; j_gene: TRBJ1-5; abundance: NA; d_gene: NA; CDR3aa: CASSFGGRTQPQQF; CDR3nt: TGTGCCAGCAGCTTTGGGGGACGGACCCAGCCCCAGCAATTT
v_gene: TRBV7-3; j_gene: TRBJ2-2; abundance: NA; d_gene: NA; CDR3aa: CASSLHLDISGELFF; CDR3nt: TGTGCCAGCAGCTTACATCTGGACATCTCCGGGGAGCTGTTTTTT
v_gene: TRBV6-2/TRBV6-3; j_gene: TRBJ2-3; abundance: few; d_gene: NA; CDR3aa: CASSWWPPDTQYF; CDR3nt: TGTGCCAGCAGTTGGTGGCCCCCTGATACGCAGTATTTT
v_gene: TRBV7-2; j_gene: TRBJ2-7; abundance: few; d_gene: NA; CDR3aa: CASSAGQLAYEQYF; CDR3nt: TGTGCCAGCAGCGCGGGACAACTAGCCTACGAGCAGTACTTC
v_gene: TRBV6-5; j_gene: TRBJ1-1; abundance: NA; d_gene: TRBD1; CDR3aa: CASRPLLTGDGFF; CDR3nt: TGTGCCAGCCGACCGTTACTGACAGGGGACGGTTTCTTT
v_gene: TRBV6-2/TRBV6-3; j_gene: TRBJ2-3; abundance: NA; d_gene: TRBD2; CDR3aa: CASSYLPGTSGFRTDTQYF; CDR3nt: TGTGCCAGCAGTTACCTTCCCGGGACTAGCGGGTTTAGGACAGATACGCAGTATTTT
v_gene: TRBV7-8; j_gene: TRBJ1-5; abundance: few; d_gene: TRBD1; CDR3aa: CASSFRDRESGQPQHF; CDR3nt: TGTGCCAGCAGCTTCCGGGACAGGGAAAGTGGACAGCCCCAGCATTTT
v_gene: TRBV29-1; j_gene: TRBJ1-5; abundance: few; d_gene: NA; CDR3aa: CSVPGGGRRQPQHF; CDR3nt: TGCAGCGTACCGGGGGGGGGCCGCAGGCAGCCCCAGCATTTT
v_gene: TRBV14; j_gene: TRBJ1-2; abundance: NA; d_gene: NA; CDR3aa: CASSQQTGSYGYTF; CDR3nt: TGTGCCAGCAGCCAACAAACAGGGTCCTATGGCTACACCTTC
v_gene: TRBV7-9; j_gene: TRBJ1-5; abundance: many; d_gene: NA; CDR3aa: CASSLLDTASNQPQHF; CDR3nt: TGTGCCAGCAGCTTATTGGACACTGCTAGCAATCAGCCCCAGCATTTT
v_gene: TRBV11-2; j_gene: TRBJ2-1; abundance: NA; d_gene: TRBD2; CDR3aa: CASSLIGLAGGYPNNEQFF; CDR3nt: TGTGCCAGCAGCTTAATAGGACTAGCGGGGGGGTACCCTAACAATGAGCAGTTCTTC
v_gene: TRBV28; j_gene: TRBJ1-6; abundance: few; d_gene: NA; CDR3aa: CASIQSDAGVNSPLHF; CDR3nt: TGTGCCAGCATCCAATCAGACGCAGGGGTAAATTCACCCCTCCACTTT
v_gene: TRBV25-1; j_gene: TRBJ1-1; abundance: once; d_gene: NA; CDR3aa: CASSYAGTEALF; CDR3nt: TGTGCCAGCAGTTACGCCGGGACTGAAGCTTTATTT
v_gene: TRBV9; j_gene: TRBJ2-2; abundance: NA; d_gene: NA; CDR3aa: CASSVGYVGGELFF; CDR3nt: TGTGCCAGCAGCGTAGGGTATGTCGGCGGGGAGCTGTTTTTT
v_gene: TRBV4-2; j_gene: TRBJ2-1; abundance: NA; d_gene: NA; CDR3aa: CASRWDGNNEQFF; CDR3nt: TGTGCCAGTCGTTGGGACGGAAACAATGAGCAGTTCTTC
v_gene: TRBV28; j_gene: TRBJ2-1; abundance: few; d_gene: NA; CDR3aa: CASSPPFTYSYNEQFF; CDR3nt: TGTGCCAGCAGTCCCCCTTTTACGTACTCCTACAATGAGCAGTTCTTC
v_gene: TRBV7-9; j_gene: TRBJ1-1; abundance: NA; d_gene: NA; CDR3aa: CASSLVRDTEAFF; CDR3nt: TGTGCCAGCAGCTTAGTTAGGGACACTGAAGCTTTCTTT
v_gene: TRBV23-1; j_gene: TRBJ1-5; abundance: NA; d_gene: NA; CDR3aa: CASSQTPPGTPRGNQPQHF; CDR3nt: TGCGCCAGCAGTCAGACGCCCCCCGGGACCCCCAGGGGAAATCAGCCCCAGCATTTT
v_gene: TRBV29-1; j_gene: TRBJ2-1; abundance: NA; d_gene: TRBD1; CDR3aa: CSVEDLLQGDSYNEQFF; CDR3nt: TGCAGCGTTGAAGATCTTTTACAGGGGGACTCCTACAATGAGCAGTTCTTC
v_gene: TRBV9; j_gene: TRBJ2-1; abundance: NA; d_gene: TRBD1; CDR3aa: CASSVGTAYQQGQFF; CDR3nt: TGTGCCAGCAGCGTTGGGACAGCCTACCAACAGGGGCAGTTCTTC
v_gene: TRBV7-8; j_gene: TRBJ2-7; abundance: NA; d_gene: TRBD2; CDR3aa: CASSHIVGGSEQYF; CDR3nt: TGTGCCAGCAGCCATATAGTGGGAGGGTCCGAGCAGTACTTC
v_gene: TRBV10-3; j_gene: TRBJ2-4; abundance: NA; d_gene: NA; CDR3aa: CAISGELNIQYF; CDR3nt: TGTGCCATCTCAGGGGAGTTAAACATTCAGTACTTC
v_gene: TRBV12-5; j_gene: TRBJ2-2; abundance: NA; d_gene: NA; CDR3aa: CARGFADPNTGELFF; CDR3nt: TGTGCTAGAGGTTTTGCGGACCCGAACACCGGGGAGCTGTTTTTT
v_gene: TRBV25-1; j_gene: TRBJ2-7; abundance: many; d_gene: NA; CDR3aa: CATSGPGDMYF; CDR3nt: TGTGCCACCTCCGGCCCGGGGGACATGTACTTC
v_gene: TRBV7-2; j_gene: TRBJ1-2; abundance: once; d_gene: NA; CDR3aa: CASSVALNYGYTF; CDR3nt: TGTGCCAGCAGCGTAGCACTGAACTATGGCTACACCTTC
v_gene: TRBV11-3; j_gene: TRBJ2-7; abundance: few; d_gene: NA; CDR3aa: CASSFSSLREQYF; CDR3nt: TGTGCCAGCAGTTTTTCCTCCCTGAGGGAGCAGTACTTC
v_gene: TRBV20-1; j_gene: TRBJ2-4; abundance: few; d_gene: NA; CDR3aa: CSARGVVRAKNIQYF; CDR3nt: TGCAGTGCTAGGGGGGTGGTCCGGGCCAAAAACATTCAGTACTTC
v_gene: TRBV28; j_gene: TRBJ2-7; abundance: many; d_gene: NA; CDR3aa: CASSRPLSYEQYF; CDR3nt: TGTGCCAGCAGTCGGCCACTCAGCTACGAGCAGTACTTC
v_gene: TRBV5-5; j_gene: TRBJ1-2; abundance: NA; d_gene: NA; CDR3aa: CASLKGRETYGYTF; CDR3nt: TGTGCCAGCCTAAAAGGGAGGGAAACCTATGGCTACACCTTC
v_gene: TRBV5-1; j_gene: TRBJ1-1; abundance: NA; d_gene: NA; CDR3aa: CASRGGDTEAFF; CDR3nt: TGCGCCAGCAGGGGCGGGGACACTGAAGCATTCTTT
v_gene: TRBV2; j_gene: TRBJ1-5; abundance: few; d_gene: NA; CDR3aa: CASRDPDQPQHF; CDR3nt: TGTGCCAGCAGGGACCCAGATCAGCCCCAGCATTTT